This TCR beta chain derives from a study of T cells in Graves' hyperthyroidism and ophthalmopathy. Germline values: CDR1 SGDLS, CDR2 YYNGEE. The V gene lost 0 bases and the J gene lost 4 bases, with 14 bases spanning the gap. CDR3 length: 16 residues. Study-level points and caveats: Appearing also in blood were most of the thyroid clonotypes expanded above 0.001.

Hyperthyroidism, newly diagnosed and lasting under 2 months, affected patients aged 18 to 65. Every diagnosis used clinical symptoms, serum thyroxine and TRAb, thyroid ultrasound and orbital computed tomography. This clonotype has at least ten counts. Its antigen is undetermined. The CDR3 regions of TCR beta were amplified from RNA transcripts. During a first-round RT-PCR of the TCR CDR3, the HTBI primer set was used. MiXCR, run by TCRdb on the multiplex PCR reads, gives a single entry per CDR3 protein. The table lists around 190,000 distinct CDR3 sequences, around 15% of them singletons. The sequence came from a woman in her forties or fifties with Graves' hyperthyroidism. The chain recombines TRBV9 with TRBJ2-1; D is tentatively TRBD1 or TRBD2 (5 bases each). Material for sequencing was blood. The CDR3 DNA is TGTGCCAGCAGCGTAGAGTATGCCGGGGCTTACAATGAGCAGTTCTTC. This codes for CASSVEYAGAYNEQFF.